A selection of T cell receptor beta chains follows, all from one sample in a study of T-cell memory formation after mild COVID-19. TCRdb recomputed calls from the 5' RACE reads with MiXCR, one row per CDR3 protein. The profile shows over 500,000 distinct CDR3 sequences, 15% to 20% of them singletons. Sequenced input: PBMCs or a T cell subset sorted from them (not recorded which). The source of these receptors is an adult woman who had mild COVID-19 (a few samples of this study predate the infection). Cell type and time point are not known. Each CDR3 is given with its conserved first and last residue. Fields, in order: J gene, D gene, clone size, V gene, CDR3 length, CDR3 DNA, CDR3 protein. D genes are given only for firm matches. The size entry is marked missing in some rows and otherwise reads once, few, many or a size class.

>TRBJ2-5|.|few|TRBV29-1|12
TGCAGCGTTGGAGAAGTGGGGGAGACCCAGTACTTC
CSVGEVGETQYF
>TRBJ2-7|.|many|TRBV10-3|13
TGTGCCATCAGTGAGGGTGGGTACTACGAGCAGTACTTC
CAISEGGYYEQYF
>TRBJ2-5|.|many|TRBV12-3/TRBV12-4|11
TGTGCCAGCAGTACCCGAGAGACCCAGTACTTC
CASSTRETQYF
>TRBJ1-1|.|.|TRBV29-1|14
TGCAGCGTTGACCGGTACGCAGGGGTCACTGAAGCTTTCTTT
CSVDRYAGVTEAFF
>TRBJ1-2|.|once|TRBV19|14
TGTGCCAGTAGTATCGTCTTGGGACCTGGCGGCTACACCTTC
CASSIVLGPGGYTF
>TRBJ1-2|TRBD1|.|TRBV25-1|14
TGTGCCAGCAGCTGGTCGGACAGGAACTATGGCTACACCTTC
CASSWSDRNYGYTF
>TRBJ2-7|TRBD2|few|TRBV4-2|16
TGTGCCAGCAGCCGTAGACTAGCGGCGGGCTCCTACGAGCAGTACTTC
CASSRRLAAGSYEQYF
>TRBJ2-1|TRBD2|.|TRBV3-1|17
TGTGCCAGCAGCGCCCGACTAGCGGGAGGATCCTACAATGAGCAGTTCTTC
CASSARLAGGSYNEQFF
>TRBJ2-2|.|.|TRBV25-1|14
TGTGCCAGCAGTGAATTAGGGAACACCGGGGAGCTGTTTTTT
CASSELGNTGELFF
>TRBJ2-2|.|many|TRBV3-1|15
TGTGCCAGCAGCCAAGAAGCCGTTCCGGCCGGGGAGCTGTTTTTT
CASSQEAVPAGELFF
>TRBJ1-2|.|.|TRBV7-9|11
TGTGCCAGCAGCCCGAAGAGCGGCTACACCTTC
CASSPKSGYTF
>TRBJ2-7|TRBD1|many|TRBV12-3/TRBV12-4|16
TGTGCCAGCAGTTTATCCCACGGGACAGATACCTACGAGCAGTACTTC
CASSLSHGTDTYEQYF
>TRBJ2-1|TRBD2|few|TRBV6-2/TRBV6-3|16
TGTGCCAGCAGTTCTCCGGGACTAGCTTCCTACAATGAGCAGTTCTTC
CASSSPGLASYNEQFF
>TRBJ1-1|.|few|TRBV25-1|13
TGTGCCAGCAGTACCTTTGGAGACACTGAAGCTTTCTTT
CASSTFGDTEAFF
>TRBJ2-5|.|few|TRBV10-3|14
TGTGCCATCAGTGATCTCAGCGGCCAAGAGACCCAGTACTTC
CAISDLSGQETQYF
>TRBJ2-5|TRBD2|.|TRBV11-2|16
TGTGCCAGCAGCTTAAACCAGCGGGAGGGCTGGGAGACCCAGTACTTC
CASSLNQREGWETQYF
>TRBJ1-2|.|.|TRBV20-1|12
TGCAGTGCTCTCCCGGGGTCCTATGGCTACACCTTC
CSALPGSYGYTF
>TRBJ2-5|TRBD2|few|TRBV5-1|15
TGCGCCAGCAGCTTACCGGGGGGGCCCCAAGAGACCCAGTACTTC
CASSLPGGPQETQYF
>TRBJ2-7|.|few|TRBV14|14
TGTGCCAGCAGCCTTTACGGGAATTACTACGAGCAGTACTTC
CASSLYGNYYEQYF
>TRBJ2-3|TRBD2|many|TRBV27|16
TGTGCCAGCAGTCCAGAGGGACTAGCGGTGACAGATACGCAGTATTTT
CASSPEGLAVTDTQYF
>TRBJ2-1|TRBD2|few|TRBV3-1|13
TGTGCCAGCACCTGGACTAGCAGCAATGAGCAGTTCTTC
CASTWTSSNEQFF
>TRBJ1-2|.|.|TRBV3-1|16
TGTGCCAGCAGCCAAGGGACTACAGGGCCCTACTATGGCTACACCTTC
CASSQGTTGPYYGYTF
>TRBJ2-6|TRBD1|few|TRBV5-6|19
TGTGCCAGCAGCTTGGTGGTGGGACAGGTCCCCTCTGGGGCCAACGTCCTGACTTTC
CASSLVVGQVPSGANVLTF
>TRBJ2-3|TRBD2|.|TRBV12-3/TRBV12-4|12
TGTGCCAGCACTGGGGGGGGAAATACGCAGTATTTT
CASTGGGNTQYF
>TRBJ1-1|.|many|TRBV6-1|14
TGTGCCAGCCGGGCGTGGGGCAGCGACACTGAAGCTTTCTTT
CASRAWGSDTEAFF
>TRBJ2-7|TRBD1|.|TRBV10-3|15
TGTGCCATCAGTGAGGGACAGGTCGGCGCCTACGAGCAGTACTTC
CAISEGQVGAYEQYF
>TRBJ1-1|.|few|TRBV20-1|14
TGCAGTGCTAGAGAGGCCTTATTGAACACTGAAGCTTTCTTT
CSAREALLNTEAFF
>TRBJ1-3|.|few|TRBV9|14
TGTGCCAGCAGCGTCGAGGGCTCTGGAAACACCATATATTTT
CASSVEGSGNTIYF
>TRBJ2-1|TRBD1|many|TRBV12-3/TRBV12-4|18
TGTGCCAGTCTTGACCTAGAAACAGGGGGTAGGTCCTACAATGAGCAGTTCTTC
CASLDLETGGRSYNEQFF
>TRBJ2-6|.|.|TRBV7-6|16
TGTGCCAGCAGCTTAGTTTGGGGTTCTGGGGCCAACGTCCTGACTTTC
CASSLVWGSGANVLTF
>TRBJ1-1|.|.|TRBV20-1|12
TGCAGTGCTCGGGACGGGAACACTGAAGCTTTCTTT
CSARDGNTEAFF
>TRBJ2-7|.|.|TRBV3-1|16
TGTGCCAGCAGCCAAGAGGTGGGCAGGCCATCCTACGAGCAGTACTTC
CASSQEVGRPSYEQYF
>TRBJ2-4|.|.|TRBV9|14
TGTGCCAGCAGTCCACTACTGTCCCGAAACATTCAGTACTTC
CASSPLLSRNIQYF
>TRBJ2-3|.|.|TRBV6-6|15
TGTGCCAGCAGTTACTCGACCTTGGGCACAGATACGCAGTATTTT
CASSYSTLGTDTQYF
>TRBJ2-3|TRBD2|.|TRBV10-3|19
TGTGCCATCAGTGGTAGAGTCGTGGGACTAGCGGGGGGGCTGGATACGCAGTATTTT
CAISGRVVGLAGGLDTQYF
>TRBJ1-1|TRBD1|.|TRBV29-1|15
TGCAGCGTCGGGACAGGGGTCCCTATGAACACTGAAGCTTTCTTT
CSVGTGVPMNTEAFF
>TRBJ2-5|.|.|TRBV24-1|15
TGTGCCACCAGCTGGTGGGCTAGTGGCCAAGAGACCCAGTACTTC
CATSWWASGQETQYF
>TRBJ1-6|TRBD1|.|TRBV7-8|19
TGTGCCAGCAGCTTAAGCCCCACAGGGGTCTCCCCTCGCGATTCACCCCTCCACTTT
CASSLSPTGVSPRDSPLHF
>TRBJ1-1|.|.|TRBV4-1|17
TGCGCCAGCAGCCAAGATAGCCTCCGGCAGTTGAACACTGAAGCTTTCTTT
CASSQDSLRQLNTEAFF
>TRBJ2-3|TRBD2|.|TRBV27|15
TGTGCCAGCAGGTCCGGGGGGGCGGGCACAGATACGCAGTATTTT
CASRSGGAGTDTQYF
>TRBJ2-7|.|few|TRBV15|16
TGTGCCACCAGCGGGCCAGGGATCTCCTCGACCTACGAGCAGTACTTC
CATSGPGISSTYEQYF
>TRBJ2-7|TRBD2|many|TRBV7-7|13
TGTGCTAGCAGCTTCGGACTAGAGGACGAGCAGTACTTC
CASSFGLEDEQYF
>TRBJ1-4|.|few|TRBV4-2|17
TGTGCCAGCAGCCAGGTTACCGGACGGGCAACTAATGAAAAACTGTTTTTT
CASSQVTGRATNEKLFF
>TRBJ2-1|.|few|TRBV4-1|16
TGCGCCAGCAGCCAACAACACACCAGTAGTATATTTAGTCCGTCCTTC
CASSQQHTSSIFSPSF
>TRBJ1-4|.|many|TRBV12-3/TRBV12-4|14
TGTGCCAGCAGTTTACGGTCAGGGAGAGAAAAACTGTTTTTT
CASSLRSGREKLFF
>TRBJ2-3|.|many|TRBV10-3|13
TGTGCCAGGAGTGGGGGGCCTGCAGATACGCAGTATTTT
CARSGGPADTQYF
>TRBJ2-7|.|.|TRBV7-9|12
TGTGCCAGCAGCCCTACAGGGAACGAGCAGTACTTC
CASSPTGNEQYF
>TRBJ2-7|.|.|TRBV5-4|17
TGTGCCAGCAGCTTGGCCGGGTGGGGGGAGAAGGACGACGAGCAGTACTTC
CASSLAGWGEKDDEQYF
>TRBJ2-5|TRBD2|.|TRBV5-1|16
TGCGCCAGCAGCTACGGGACTAGCGGGGGCAGGGAGACCCAGTACTTC
CASSYGTSGGRETQYF
>TRBJ2-1|TRBD2|.|TRBV5-4|15
TGTGCCAGCAGCTTCCGGCGGGAGCGGGGCAATGAGCAGTTCTTC
CASSFRRERGNEQFF
>TRBJ2-1|.|.|TRBV4-2|16
TGTGCCAGCAGCCAAGAGGGATCCTCTGGGGACAATGAGCAGTTCTTC
CASSQEGSSGDNEQFF
>TRBJ2-5|.|few|TRBV4-3|13
TGCTCCAGCAGCCAGAGACAGGAAGAGACCCAGTACTTC
CSSSQRQEETQYF
>TRBJ2-3|.|few|TRBV24-1|12
TGTGCCACCAGCCCTTCAGGGGATACGCAGTATTTT
CATSPSGDTQYF
>TRBJ2-3|TRBD1|many|TRBV29-1|14
TGCAGTACCAGGGGGCCAGGCCGCACAGATACGCAGTATTTT
CSTRGPGRTDTQYF
>TRBJ2-2|TRBD2|few|TRBV12-3/TRBV12-4|16
TGTGCCAGCAGTCCTCAGAGCGGGGGGCCTACCGGGGAGCTGTTTTTT
CASSPQSGGPTGELFF
>TRBJ2-2|.|few|TRBV11-2|14
TGTGCCAGCAGCTACCCATGGGACACCGGGGAGATGTTTTTT
CASSYPWDTGEMFF